A single sample is the source of the 11 T cell receptor beta chains below, sequenced in a study of T cell responses to AZD1222 COVID-19 vaccine. Clones were sequenced by immunoSEQ multiplex PCR, and TCRdb holds only the in-frame ones, with some missing. The repertoire has about 120,000 clones, around 89% of them found once; the top ten carry about 6%. The starting material was peripheral blood, obtained 28 days after the second AZD1222 dose. The receptor set was obtained from an adult who received the AZD1222 COVID-19 vaccine.

The chain joins TRBV12-3 or TRBV12-4 to TRBJ1-1; D is unclear. The CDR3 loop spans 13 amino acids. V was trimmed by 3 bases and J by 1 base, leaving 6 bases between them. CDR3 sequence (DNA): TGTGCCAGCAGTTTCGGGAAGAACACTGAAGCTTTCTTT. Encoded protein: CASSFGKNTEAFF.

The chain couples TRBV19 to TRBJ2-7; weak D call: TRBD1 (6 bases). Looked up from germline, CDR1 is LNHDA and CDR2 is SQIVND (reference sequence). The V and J ends lost 4 bases and 2 bases respectively, with 12 bases between them. The CDR3 runs to 14 residues. This CDR3 reads CASSRVDSTYEQYF. In DNA, the CDR3 is TGTGCCAGTAGTAGGGTGGACAGCACCTACGAGCAGTACTTC. Full variable domain (missing parts from reference TRBV19 and TRBJ2-7): DGGITQSPKYLFRKEGQNVTLSCEQNLNHDAMYWYRQDPGQGLRLIYYSQIVNDFQKGDIAEGYSVSREKKESFPLTVTSAQKNPTAFYLCASSRVDSTYEQYFGPGTRLTVT.

The CDR3 region is CASSYWTGQVEGYTF. The CDR3 DNA reads as TGTGCCAGCAGTTACTGGACAGGACAGGTTGAGGGCTACACCTTC. This sequence joins TRBV6-2 or TRBV6-3 and TRBJ1-2, with 7 bases identical to TRBD1. Germline CDR1 and CDR2: MNHEY and SVGEGT. Unmatched junction bases numbered 10, after V lost 1 base and J lost 8 bases. This CDR3 is built from 15 residues.

The chain is built from TRBV6-5 and TRBJ2-1, with D maybe TRBD1 (6 bases). The length of the CDR3 is 14 residues. The germline V gene encodes CDR1 MNHEY and CDR2 SVGAGI. The V gene lost 5 bases and the J gene lost 7 bases, with 15 bases spanning the gap. The CDR3 nucleotides read TGTGCCAGCAGTCCCTCTGGGGGCAGGAATGAGCAGTTCTTC. Translating gives CASSPSGGRNEQFF.

The chain couples TRBV6-5 to TRBJ1-4; D remains unclear. V lost 0 bases, J lost 16 bases, and 12 bases lay in between. The CDR3 covers 12 residues. CDR1 is MNHEY, CDR2 SVGAGI, per germline. CDR3 residues: CASSYSKDPQFF. CDR3 bases: TGTGCCAGCAGTTACTCGAAGGACCCTCAGTTTTTT.

The chain employs TRBV3-1 (or the pseudogene TRBV3-2) and TRBJ1-5; D gene ambiguous. Looked up from germline, CDR1 is LGHDT and CDR2 is YNNKEL (reference sequence). This CDR3 region has 16 residues. V was shortened by 0 bases and J by 8 bases, with 17 bases between the two germline ends. CDR3: CASSQDVGGLREPQHF. CDR3 nucleotides: TGTGCCAGCAGCCAAGACGTGGGAGGATTAAGGGAGCCCCAGCATTTT.

The gene calls are TRBV7-8 and TRBJ2-3; the D is unclear. Germline lookup yields CDR1 SGHVS and CDR2 FQNEAQ. This CDR3 comprises 14 residues. The V and J ends lost 0 bases and 2 bases respectively, with 6 bases between them. In nucleotides, the CDR3 is TGTGCCAGCAGCTTAGCCCTAACCACAGATACGCAGTATTTT. It encodes CASSLALTTDTQYF.

This chain links TRBV6-5 with TRBJ1-5; 7 bases are a match to TRBD1. With V trimmed by 2 bases and J by 5 bases, 6 bases remained unmatched. The germline gives CDR1 MNHEY, CDR2 SVGAGI. This CDR3 spans 15 amino acids. The CDR3 spells CASSYTTGTDQPQHF. As DNA, the CDR3 is TGTGCCAGCAGTTACACGACAGGGACTGATCAGCCCCAGCATTTT.

V and J are TRBV3-1 (or the pseudogene TRBV3-2) and TRBJ2-7; D call uncertain. In germline, CDR1 is LGHDT, CDR2 YNNKEL (reference sequence). V was cut by 0 bases and J by 3 bases, with 15 bases left in between. CDR3 length equals 16 residues. The CDR3 sequence is CASSQEGRSHIYEQYF. The CDR3 DNA is TGTGCCAGCAGCCAAGAGGGAAGATCGCACATCTACGAGCAGTACTTC.

The rearrangement links TRBV21-1 to TRBJ1-6; TRBD1 was called by the table and not checked on the DNA. TRBV21-1 is annotated as a pseudogene. CDR3 size: 19 residues. The CDR3 region is CASRGYGTASHSYNSPLHF. CDR3 bases: TGTGCCAGCAGGGGCTACGGGACAGCTTCCCACTCCTATAATTCACCCCTCCACTTT.

V is TRBV21-1 and J is TRBJ1-2. TRBV21-1 is annotated as a pseudogene. The CDR3 consists of 17 residues. DNA for the CDR3: TGTGCCAGCACACTAGGCCGGGAAAGCAAGCTAAACTATGGCTACACCTTC. It translates to CASTLGRESKLNYGYTF.